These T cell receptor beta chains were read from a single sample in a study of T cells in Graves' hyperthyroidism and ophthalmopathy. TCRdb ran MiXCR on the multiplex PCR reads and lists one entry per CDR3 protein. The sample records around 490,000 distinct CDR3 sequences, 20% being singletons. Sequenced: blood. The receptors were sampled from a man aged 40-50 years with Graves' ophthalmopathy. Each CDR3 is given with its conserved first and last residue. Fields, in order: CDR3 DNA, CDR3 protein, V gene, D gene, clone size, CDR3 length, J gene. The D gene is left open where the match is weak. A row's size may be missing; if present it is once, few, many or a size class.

TGTGCCAGCAGCGCCTTTACGGGGGAGCTGTTTTTT,CASSAFTGELFF,TRBV3-1,NA,few,12,TRBJ2-2
TGCGCCAGCAGTTCCCAGGGGACTCCCAACCACGAGCAGTACTTC,CASSSQGTPNHEQYF,TRBV5-1,NA,few,15,TRBJ2-7
TGTGCCAGCATTCAGAAAGAGACCCAGTACTTC,CASIQKETQYF,TRBV6-2/TRBV6-3,NA,NA,11,TRBJ2-5
TGTGCCTGGAAGCCCCGGCAGGGGCGGGGGACTGAAGCTTTCTTT,CAWKPRQGRGTEAFF,TRBV30,NA,many,15,TRBJ1-1
TGTGCCAGTAGCACAGGGGCGGCAAATACGCAGTATTTT,CASSTGAANTQYF,TRBV19,TRBD1,few,13,TRBJ2-3
TGTGCCAGCAGCCTCCGGGACTTAAATTCACCCCTCCACTTT,CASSLRDLNSPLHF,TRBV7-9,NA,NA,14,TRBJ1-6
TGTGCCAGCAGCTTTAGTCCCGGGTATGAGGGGCAGTACTTC,CASSFSPGYEGQYF,TRBV7-2,NA,many,14,TRBJ2-7
TGTGCCAGCAAACAGGGGGCAATCTCCTACGAGCAGTACTTC,CASKQGAISYEQYF,TRBV6-1,TRBD1,NA,14,TRBJ2-7
TGTGCCAGCAGCTCTCCCGGGACTAGCGTTTCCGGGGAGCTGTTTTTT,CASSSPGTSVSGELFF,TRBV14,TRBD2,NA,16,TRBJ2-2
TGTGCCAGCAGTCCTGGAACTAACAATGAAAAACTGTTTTTT,CASSPGTNNEKLFF,TRBV25-1,NA,NA,14,TRBJ1-4
TGTGCCAGCAGACGGGACAGCTACAATGAGCAGTTCTTC,CASRRDSYNEQFF,TRBV6-1,TRBD1,many,13,TRBJ2-1
TGTGCCAGCCGACCTCCGGGACAGGGGGCCTACGAGCAGTACTTC,CASRPPGQGAYEQYF,TRBV28,TRBD1,many,15,TRBJ2-7
TGCGCCAGCAGCCCCAACGGGGGACAGGGGGCGGACGAGCAGTACTTC,CASSPNGGQGADEQYF,TRBV5-1,TRBD1,many,16,TRBJ2-7
TGTGCCAGCAGTGTAAGGGGTTCTGGGGCCAACGTCCTGACTTTC,CASSVRGSGANVLTF,TRBV2,NA,many,15,TRBJ2-6
TGCAGCGCCCTAACTAGCGGGATCCTCACCGGGGAGCTGTTTTTT,CSALTSGILTGELFF,TRBV29-1,TRBD2,NA,15,TRBJ2-2
TGCAGTGCTATTCGGGGGCTCGACTATGGCTACACCTTC,CSAIRGLDYGYTF,TRBV20-1,NA,few,13,TRBJ1-2
TGTGCCAGCAGTTACACGGGAGCCCTTGAGTGGAACACCGGGGAGCTGTTTTTT,CASSYTGALEWNTGELFF,TRBV7-8,NA,NA,18,TRBJ2-2
TGTGCCAGCAAACCCCTGGGGAATGAAAAACTGTTTTTT,CASKPLGNEKLFF,TRBV7-2,NA,NA,13,TRBJ1-4
TGCAGTGCTAGATCCCCCGTAACCTACGAGCAGTACTTC,CSARSPVTYEQYF,TRBV20-1,NA,few,13,TRBJ2-7
TGCGCCAGCAGCTTGGCGGGGCGCGGAACAGATACGCAGTATTTT,CASSLAGRGTDTQYF,TRBV5-1,NA,many,15,TRBJ2-3
TGTGCCAGCAGTCATTTAGAGGGGCGCAACTATGGCTACACCTTC,CASSHLEGRNYGYTF,TRBV7-2,NA,few,15,TRBJ1-2
TGTGCCAGCAGCTTAAAGGCTAATTCACCCCTCCACTTT,CASSLKANSPLHF,TRBV7-8,NA,few,13,TRBJ1-6
TGCGCCAGCAGCGATACAATCCGTGCCACCGGGGAGCTGTTTTTT,CASSDTIRATGELFF,TRBV5-1,NA,few,15,TRBJ2-2
TGTGCCAGCTCACCCGAGCTCACCGGGGAGCTGTTTTTT,CASSPELTGELFF,TRBV18,NA,NA,13,TRBJ2-2
TGTGCCAGCACTAACCTTCCTCAGCGCCAAGAGACCCAGTACTTC,CASTNLPQRQETQYF,TRBV7-2,NA,many,15,TRBJ2-5
TGCGCCAGCAGCTTTCAGACTAGCGGGATAACCGGGGAGCTGTTTTTT,CASSFQTSGITGELFF,TRBV5-1,TRBD2,few,16,TRBJ2-2
TGTGCCAGCAGTTTAGCGCTAGGGGCAGGGACCCAGTACTTC,CASSLALGAGTQYF,TRBV12-3/TRBV12-4,NA,many,14,TRBJ2-5
TGTGCCTGGAGTGCGGGATTGGACACCGGGGAGCTGTTTTTT,CAWSAGLDTGELFF,TRBV30,NA,NA,14,TRBJ2-2
TGTGCCAGCAGCTTAGCCCAAAGCGGGCCCTACGAGCAGTACTTC,CASSLAQSGPYEQYF,TRBV11-2,NA,NA,15,TRBJ2-7
TGTGCCAGCATCACGGGAGGGTATCAGGGTCATCAGCCCCAGCATTTT,CASITGGYQGHQPQHF,TRBV6-1,NA,many,16,TRBJ1-5
TGTGCCAGTAGTATTGAGGGACAACCGGCCGGGACCCAGTACTTC,CASSIEGQPAGTQYF,TRBV19,NA,NA,15,TRBJ2-5
TGCAGTGCTAGAAGACTAGCGGGGGCCCCTCAAGAGACCCAGTACTTC,CSARRLAGAPQETQYF,TRBV20-1,TRBD2,few,16,TRBJ2-5
TGTGCCAGCAGCTCGGACAGCCGGACGTCGGGCGAGCAGTTCTTC,CASSSDSRTSGEQFF,TRBV7-9,NA,NA,15,TRBJ2-1
TGTGCCAGCAGTTCGATGGGCCCACCCCTCCACTTT,CASSSMGPPLHF,TRBV12-3/TRBV12-4,NA,NA,12,TRBJ1-6
TGTGCCAGCTCACCTTCGACAGGGGCAACTAATGAAAAACTGTTTTTT,CASSPSTGATNEKLFF,TRBV18,TRBD1,few,16,TRBJ1-4
TGCGCCAGCAGCCAAGATATGAACCCTTACTACAATGAGCAGTTCTTC,CASSQDMNPYYNEQFF,TRBV4-3,NA,NA,16,TRBJ2-1
TGTGCCACCACCGCGGCAGCGGGTAACTCTGGAAACACCATATATTTT,CATTAAAGNSGNTIYF,TRBV6-1,NA,few,16,TRBJ1-3
TGCGCCAGCAGCTTGCGGCAGGGTGAGACAGATACGCAGTATTTT,CASSLRQGETDTQYF,TRBV5-1,NA,many,15,TRBJ2-3
TGTGCCAGCAGCAGAGGGACAGAACGCGGACGGTACTTC,CASSRGTERGRYF,TRBV5-1,TRBD1,NA,13,TRBJ2-5
TGTGCCACCAGTGATTTGCCCGCGTCTAGCAGGCATGAGCAGTTCTTC,CATSDLPASSRHEQFF,TRBV24-1,NA,many,16,TRBJ2-1
TGTGCCAGCAGCGTAGGGGGAGGGCCGTTCAATGAGCAGTTCTTC,CASSVGGGPFNEQFF,TRBV9,TRBD2,few,15,TRBJ2-1
TGTGCCACCTCCCGGGACATCGCCCACGAGCAGTACTTC,CATSRDIAHEQYF,TRBV2,NA,many,13,TRBJ2-7
TGTGCCAGCAGACGAGCGGGTACCTACAATGAGCAGTTCTTC,CASRRAGTYNEQFF,TRBV7-3,NA,NA,14,TRBJ2-1
TGTGCCAGCAGTTTATGGGGACTAGCGGGAGCATACACCGGGGAGCTGTTTTTT,CASSLWGLAGAYTGELFF,TRBV27,TRBD2,few,18,TRBJ2-2
TGCGCCAGCACCCCCGGAGGACTCGGGGGCGAGCAGTACTTC,CASTPGGLGGEQYF,TRBV5-1,NA,NA,14,TRBJ2-7
TGTGCCAGCGGAACGGGGGGGGCGCCTGAAAAACTGTTTTTT,CASGTGGAPEKLFF,TRBV9,NA,few,14,TRBJ1-4
TGCGCCAGCAGCCAATCCCCGACGCGGGTGGTTGGCAATGAGCAGTTCTTC,CASSQSPTRVVGNEQFF,TRBV4-1,NA,NA,17,TRBJ2-1
TGTGCCAGTAGTATCAACACCGCAAATGGCTACACCTTC,CASSINTANGYTF,TRBV19,NA,NA,13,TRBJ1-2
TGTGCCCCCTCTTCCTCTGCGGGATGGACGGGCGAGCAGTACTTC,CAPSSSAGWTGEQYF,TRBV6-2/TRBV6-3,NA,once,15,TRBJ2-7
TGTGCCAGCAGTGATTTGGGTTACGAGGAAAAACTGTTTTTT,CASSDLGYEEKLFF,TRBV2,NA,NA,14,TRBJ1-4
TGTGCCAGCAGCCACACGGGGAGGAACATTCAGTACTTC,CASSHTGRNIQYF,TRBV7-3,NA,NA,13,TRBJ2-4
TGTGCCAGCAGTGCCGGACGGGCAATGAACACTGAAGCTTTCTTT,CASSAGRAMNTEAFF,TRBV6-1,NA,NA,15,TRBJ1-1
TGTGCCAGCAGCCCCTCGGCGGGGAACGAGCAGTACTTC,CASSPSAGNEQYF,TRBV7-9,NA,many,13,TRBJ2-7
TGTGCCAGCAGTTACTCCCCCGGAACAGGAGATATAGCAACTAATGAAAAACTGTTTTTT,CASSYSPGTGDIATNEKLFF,TRBV6-5,NA,NA,20,TRBJ1-4
TGTGCCAGCACTGGGACTAGCGGGGGGTCCGCCGGCACAGATACGCAGTATTTT,CASTGTSGGSAGTDTQYF,TRBV2,TRBD2,NA,18,TRBJ2-3
TGTGCCAGCAGCCAAGGTTGGGGGGGGCGAGATACGCAGTATTTT,CASSQGWGGRDTQYF,TRBV4-2,NA,NA,15,TRBJ2-3
TGTGCCAGCAGCCTTCTACCTCGGACTAGCGGGAGCTTCTCCTACAATGAGCAGTTCTTC,CASSLLPRTSGSFSYNEQFF,TRBV7-3,TRBD2,NA,20,TRBJ2-1
TGTGCCAGCAGCACCCTGGGAGGGAATGAGCAGTTCTTC,CASSTLGGNEQFF,TRBV4-2,TRBD2,NA,13,TRBJ2-1